This TCR beta chain was profiled in a study of cytomegalovirus exposure and HLA in healthy donors. With V trimmed by 1 base and J by 3 bases, 4 bases remained unmatched. The CDR3 loop spans 16 amino acids. CDR1 and CDR2 from the germline V gene are SGHTA and FQGNSA. Donors in the study were healthy people who gave bone marrow. Of note for this clone: What it binds is unknown.

In the PCR, 60 Vbeta and 13 Jbeta primers were used. The repertoire was sequenced with immunoSEQ multiplex PCR; TCRdb's copy has only in-frame clones and lacks some. The sample carries about 70,000 clones, approximately 90% recorded once. Whole-study results and caveats: A later analysis showed HLA-associated TCR beta chains outstripping equally common others in clonal expansion.

The origin of this receptor is a woman under 40 in good health and CMV-seronegative. Sequencing was done on a sample of PBMCs. This rearrangement joins TRBV7-2 to TRBJ2-7, with 12 bases fitting TRBD2. For the CDR3, the DNA is TGTGCCAGCAGCTTAGAACTAGCGGGAGGATACTACGAGCAGTACTTC. It yields the protein CASSLELAGGYYEQYF. Using reference TRBV7-2 and TRBJ2-7 for the parts outside the CDR3, the full variable domain is GAGVSQSPSNKVTEKGKDVELRCDPISGHTALYWYRQSLGQGLEFLIYFQGNSAPDKSGLPSDRFSAERTGGSVSTLTIQRTQQEDSAVYLCASSLELAGGYYEQYFGPGTRLTVT.